Below are 4 T cell receptor beta chains sequenced from a single sample in a study of blood T cells in healthy people across ages. The use of a sample-barcoded 5' primer and a J-beta primer mix characterized a second PCR of about 7 to 12 cycles. Each CDR3 protein is one row after TCRdb ran MiXCR on the 5' RACE reads. Here the sample spans about 1,500,000 distinct CDR3 sequences, roughly 28% being singletons. The source material was blood. The receptors derive from a young woman in good health.

Points on this clonotype: A much larger clone is a single base away; this may be a read error. The chain joins TRBV29-1 to TRBJ2-1; D unclear. CDR3 length: 12 amino acids. The V gene's germline CDR1 is SQVTM and CDR2 ANQGSEA. CDR3 bases: TGCAGCGCTCAAGACGGTTACAATGTGCAGTTCTTC. Amino acids: CSAQDGYNVQFF.

The chain carries TRBV18 and TRBJ2-1; D is possibly TRBD2 (6 bases). Germline lookup yields CDR1 KGHSH and CDR2 LQKENI. V lost 3 bases, J lost 5 bases, and 11 bases lay in between. The CDR3 extends over 14 amino acids. The CDR3 DNA follows: TGTGCCAGCTCACCGCTCGCGGGAAACAATGAGCAGTTCTTC. Translated, it gives CASSPLAGNNEQFF.

This clonotype was counted at least ten times. The chain has TRBV6-6 and TRBJ2-1, with 7 bases that match TRBD1. Germline-derived CDR1 and CDR2 are MNHNY and SVGAGI (reference sequence). V dropped 2 bases and J dropped 8; count of bases not matched to a gene: 9. The CDR3 spans 15 residues. Here the CDR3 DNA reads TGTGCCAGCAGTTACGAGGGGGCGATTGTGGATGAGCAGTTCTTC. Its protein is CASSYEGAIVDEQFF.

This clonotype was recorded a few times. The chain links TRBV5-1 to TRBJ2-5; weak D call: TRBD1 (6 bases). Germline lookup yields CDR1 SGHRS and CDR2 YFSETQ. The CDR3 totals 14 residues. Trimming cost V 4 bases and J 5 bases, with 15 bases left between them. CDR3 amino acids: CASSPPDRKETQYF. The CDR3 DNA is TGCGCCAGCAGCCCACCCGACAGGAAGGAGACCCAGTACTTC.